This T cell receptor (beta chain) was obtained from a study of cytomegalovirus exposure and HLA in healthy donors. Overall study context: From 150 million to 200 million T cells, an earlier analysis saw approximately 110 million unique TCR beta sequences. Overall study results and limits: Follow-up analysis later connected one missense variant in DCLRE1C with trimming of TCR beta V- and J-genes. The authors enumerated 180 or so TCR beta chains as linked to cytomegalovirus.

Comment on this clone: As yet, its antigen is unknown.

13 Jbeta primers and 60 Vbeta primers were used for the PCR. Here immunoSEQ multiplex PCR was the method, and the copy in TCRdb shows in-frame clones only, minus some. The sample contains approximately 240,000 clones, 70% to 85% of which appear only once. The ends lost 6 bases at V and 2 bases at J; junction bases unmatched: 11. The CDR3 is made up of 16 amino acids. Germline lookup yields CDR1 SNHLY and CDR2 FYNNEI. This clonotype was sampled from a woman in her sixties or seventies in good health and CMV-seropositive. This chain uses TRBV2 with TRBJ2-3, with 7 bases matching TRBD2. Material for sequencing was PBMCs. The CDR3 reads CASSPNWLADTDTQYF. The CDR3 DNA reads TGTGCCAGCAGCCCAAACTGGCTAGCGGACACAGATACGCAGTATTTT.